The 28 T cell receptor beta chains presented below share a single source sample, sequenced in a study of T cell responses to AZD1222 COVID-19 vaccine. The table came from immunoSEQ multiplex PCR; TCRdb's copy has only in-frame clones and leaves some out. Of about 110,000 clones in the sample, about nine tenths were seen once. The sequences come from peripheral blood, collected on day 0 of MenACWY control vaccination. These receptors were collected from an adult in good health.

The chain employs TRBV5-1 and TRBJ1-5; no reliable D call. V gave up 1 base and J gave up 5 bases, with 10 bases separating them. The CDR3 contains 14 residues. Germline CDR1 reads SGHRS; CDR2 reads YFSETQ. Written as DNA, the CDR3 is TGCGCCAGCAGCTTGAGCGGGTTCGATCAGCCCCAGCATTTT. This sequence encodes CASSLSGFDQPQHF.

As DNA, the CDR3 is TGTGCCAGCAGCGCTCCGGGGCAGAATAATTCACCCCTCCACTTT. Translation: CASSAPGQNNSPLHF. V is TRBV9 and J is TRBJ1-6; TRBD1 might be the D (5 bases). Germline-derived CDR1 and CDR2 are SGDLS and YYNGEE. Trimming took off 3 bases at V and 5 bases at J, with 12 bases between the two ends. The CDR3 runs 15 residues.

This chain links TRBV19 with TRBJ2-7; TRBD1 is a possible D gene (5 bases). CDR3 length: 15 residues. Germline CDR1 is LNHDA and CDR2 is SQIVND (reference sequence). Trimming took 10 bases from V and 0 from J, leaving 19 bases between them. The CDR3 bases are TGTGCCACCCGATTTGGGGCAGCCGGCTCCTACGAGCAGTACTTC. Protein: CATRFGAAGSYEQYF.

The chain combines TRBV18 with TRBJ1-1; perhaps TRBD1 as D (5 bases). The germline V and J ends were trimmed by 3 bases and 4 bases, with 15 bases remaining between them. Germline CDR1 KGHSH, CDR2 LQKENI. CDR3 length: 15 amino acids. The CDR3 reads CASSPSARVVTEAFF. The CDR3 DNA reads TGTGCCAGCTCACCGAGCGCCAGGGTAGTCACTGAAGCTTTCTTT.

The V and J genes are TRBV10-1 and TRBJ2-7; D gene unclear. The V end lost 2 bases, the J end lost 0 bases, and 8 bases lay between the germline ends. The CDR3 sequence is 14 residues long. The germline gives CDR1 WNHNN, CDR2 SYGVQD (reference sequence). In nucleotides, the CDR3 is TGCGCCAGCAGTGAGCCCGGACGCTCCTACGAGCAGTACTTC. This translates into CASSEPGRSYEQYF.

CDR3 sequence (DNA): TGTGCTAGTGGTAGTAGCGGAATCTCCTACAATGAGCAGTTCTTC. It specifies CASGSSGISYNEQFF. The chain carries TRBV12-5 and TRBJ2-1, with TRBD2 as a possible D gene (6 bases). The CDR3 is 15 amino acids. Germline values: CDR1 LGHNT, CDR2 FRNRAP. V was cut by 5 bases and J by 0 bases, with 11 bases left in between.

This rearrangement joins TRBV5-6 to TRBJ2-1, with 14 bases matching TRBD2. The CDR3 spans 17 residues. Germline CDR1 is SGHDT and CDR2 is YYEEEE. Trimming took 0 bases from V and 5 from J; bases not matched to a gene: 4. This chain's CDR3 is CASSLGGLAGGDNEQFF. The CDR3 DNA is TGTGCCAGCAGCTTGGGCGGACTAGCGGGGGGAGACAATGAGCAGTTCTTC.

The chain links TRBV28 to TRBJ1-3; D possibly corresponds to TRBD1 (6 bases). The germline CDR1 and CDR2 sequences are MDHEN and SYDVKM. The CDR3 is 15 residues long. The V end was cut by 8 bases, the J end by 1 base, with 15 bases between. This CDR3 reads CASVTGGASGNTIYF. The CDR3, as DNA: TGTGCCAGCGTTACGGGGGGGGCTTCTGGAAACACCATATATTTT.

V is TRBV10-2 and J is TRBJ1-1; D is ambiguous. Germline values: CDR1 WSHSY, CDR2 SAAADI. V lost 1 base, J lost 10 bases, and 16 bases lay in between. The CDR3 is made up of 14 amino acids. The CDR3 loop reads CASSEYPDSLSAFF. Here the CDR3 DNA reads TGCGCCAGCAGTGAGTACCCGGATTCCCTCTCAGCTTTCTTT.

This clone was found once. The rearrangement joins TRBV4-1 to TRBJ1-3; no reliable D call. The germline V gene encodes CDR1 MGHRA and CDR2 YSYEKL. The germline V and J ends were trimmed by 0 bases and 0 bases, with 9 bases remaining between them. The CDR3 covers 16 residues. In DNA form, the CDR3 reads TGCGCCAGCAGCCAAGACTGGCTGAGCTCTGGAAACACCATATATTTT. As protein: CASSQDWLSSGNTIYF.

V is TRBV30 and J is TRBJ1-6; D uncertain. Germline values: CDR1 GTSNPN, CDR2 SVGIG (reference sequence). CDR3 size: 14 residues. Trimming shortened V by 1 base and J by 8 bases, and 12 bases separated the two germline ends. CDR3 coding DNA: TGTGCCTGGAGTGCCAAGGATAGGTATTCACCCCTCCACTTT. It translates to CAWSAKDRYSPLHF.

CDR3 residues: CACWKAGAYGYTF. The CDR3 bases are TGTGCCTGTTGGAAGGCAGGGGCCTATGGCTACACCTTC. The chain couples TRBV30 to TRBJ1-2; a weak D match, TRBD1 (6 bases). The CDR3 has 13 amino acids. From germline, CDR1 is GTSNPN and CDR2 SVGIG (reference sequence). The germline V and J ends were trimmed by 6 bases and 4 bases, with 15 bases remaining between them.

The CDR3 region is CASTPFGLSDTQYF. DNA of the CDR3: TGCGCCAGCACTCCCTTTGGGCTCTCAGATACGCAGTATTTT. The V and J genes are TRBV5-1 and TRBJ2-3; D is unresolved. Germline CDR1 reads SGHRS; CDR2 reads YFSETQ. Trimming stripped 6 bases from V and 4 bases from J, with 15 bases between. This CDR3 spans 14 amino acids.

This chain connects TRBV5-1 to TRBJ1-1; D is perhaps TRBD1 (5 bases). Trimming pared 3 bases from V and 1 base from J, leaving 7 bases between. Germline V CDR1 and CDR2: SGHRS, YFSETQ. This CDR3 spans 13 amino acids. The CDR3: CASSSDTNTEAFF. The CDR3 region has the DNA TGCGCCAGCAGCTCGGACACGAACACTGAAGCTTTCTTT. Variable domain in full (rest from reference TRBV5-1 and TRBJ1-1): KAGVTQTPRYLIKTRGQQVTLSCSPISGHRSVSWYQQTPGQGLQFLFEYFSETQRNKGNFPGRFSGRQFSNSRSEMNVSTLELGDSALYLCASSSDTNTEAFFGQGTRLTVV.

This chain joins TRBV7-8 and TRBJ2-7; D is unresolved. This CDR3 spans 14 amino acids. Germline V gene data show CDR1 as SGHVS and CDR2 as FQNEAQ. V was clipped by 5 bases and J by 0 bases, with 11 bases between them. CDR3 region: CASSLSKSSYEQYF. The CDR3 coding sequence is TGTGCCAGCAGCCTCAGTAAGAGCTCCTACGAGCAGTACTTC.

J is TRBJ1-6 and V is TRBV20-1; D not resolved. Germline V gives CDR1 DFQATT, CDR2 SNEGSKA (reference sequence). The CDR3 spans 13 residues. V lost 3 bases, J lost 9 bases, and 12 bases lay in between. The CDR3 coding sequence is TGCAGTGCTAGTATCAACCCGGGTTCACCCCTCCACTTT. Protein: CSASINPGSPLHF.

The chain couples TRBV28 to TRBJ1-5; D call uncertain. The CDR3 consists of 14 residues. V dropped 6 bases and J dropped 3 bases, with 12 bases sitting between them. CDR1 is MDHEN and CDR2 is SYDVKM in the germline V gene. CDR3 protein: CASRTPQTNQPQHF. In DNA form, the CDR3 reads TGTGCCAGCAGGACCCCTCAGACCAATCAGCCCCAGCATTTT.

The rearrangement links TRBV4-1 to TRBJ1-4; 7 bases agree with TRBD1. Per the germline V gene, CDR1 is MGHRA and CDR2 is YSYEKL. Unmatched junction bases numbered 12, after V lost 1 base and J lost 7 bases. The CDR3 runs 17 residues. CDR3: CASSQAGGGQVGEKLFF. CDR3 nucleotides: TGCGCCAGCAGCCAAGCGGGTGGAGGACAGGTTGGTGAAAAACTGTTTTTT.

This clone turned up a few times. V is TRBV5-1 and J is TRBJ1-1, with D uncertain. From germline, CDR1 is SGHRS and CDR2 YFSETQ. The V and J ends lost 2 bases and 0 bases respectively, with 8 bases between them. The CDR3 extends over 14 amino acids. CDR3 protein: CASSFGTLNTEAFF. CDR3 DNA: TGCGCCAGCAGCTTCGGCACTTTGAACACTGAAGCTTTCTTT.

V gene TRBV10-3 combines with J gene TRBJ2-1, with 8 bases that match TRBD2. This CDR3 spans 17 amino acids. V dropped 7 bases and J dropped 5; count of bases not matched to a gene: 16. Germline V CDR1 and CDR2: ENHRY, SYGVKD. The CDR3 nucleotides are TGTGCCATCACGGCCTCGTCGCTAAGCGGGGGAAACAATGAGCAGTTCTTC. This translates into CAITASSLSGGNNEQFF.

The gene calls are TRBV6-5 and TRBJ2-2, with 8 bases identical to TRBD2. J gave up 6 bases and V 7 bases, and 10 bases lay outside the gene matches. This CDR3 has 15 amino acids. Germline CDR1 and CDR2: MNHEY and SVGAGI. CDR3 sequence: CASTLAGTPAGELFF. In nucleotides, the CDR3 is TGTGCCAGCACCTTAGCGGGGACCCCCGCCGGGGAGCTGTTTTTT.

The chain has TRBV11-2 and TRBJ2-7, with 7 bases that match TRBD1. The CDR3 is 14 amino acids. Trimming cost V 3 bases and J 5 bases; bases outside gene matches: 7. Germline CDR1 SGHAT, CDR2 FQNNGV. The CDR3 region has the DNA TGTGCCAGCAGCTTGGGACAGAATTCGCACGAGCAGTACTTC. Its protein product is CASSLGQNSHEQYF.

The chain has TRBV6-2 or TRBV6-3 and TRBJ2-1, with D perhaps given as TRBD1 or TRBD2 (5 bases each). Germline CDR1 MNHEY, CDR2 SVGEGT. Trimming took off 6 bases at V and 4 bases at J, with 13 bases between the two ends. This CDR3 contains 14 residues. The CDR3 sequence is CASSSGGEYNEQFF. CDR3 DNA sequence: TGTGCCAGCAGCTCTGGGGGAGAATACAATGAGCAGTTCTTC.

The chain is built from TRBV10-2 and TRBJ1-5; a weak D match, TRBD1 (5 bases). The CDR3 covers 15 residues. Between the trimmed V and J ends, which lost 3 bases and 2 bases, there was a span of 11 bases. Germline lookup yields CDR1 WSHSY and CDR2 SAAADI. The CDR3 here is CASSDGGSGNQPQHF. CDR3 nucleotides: TGCGCCAGCAGTGACGGGGGATCCGGCAATCAGCCCCAGCATTTT.

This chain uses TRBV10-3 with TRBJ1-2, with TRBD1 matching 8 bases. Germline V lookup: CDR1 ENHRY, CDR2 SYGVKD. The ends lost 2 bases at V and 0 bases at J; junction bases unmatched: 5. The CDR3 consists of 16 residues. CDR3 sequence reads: CAISETKDRANYGYTF. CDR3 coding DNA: TGTGCCATCAGTGAGACCAAGGACAGGGCTAACTATGGCTACACCTTC.

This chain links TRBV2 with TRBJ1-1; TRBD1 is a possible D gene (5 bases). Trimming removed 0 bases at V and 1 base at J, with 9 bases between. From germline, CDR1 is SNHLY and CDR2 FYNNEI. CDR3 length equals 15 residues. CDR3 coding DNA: TGTGCCAGCAGTGAAGCGCAGGGCCGGAACACTGAAGCTTTCTTT. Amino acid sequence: CASSEAQGRNTEAFF.

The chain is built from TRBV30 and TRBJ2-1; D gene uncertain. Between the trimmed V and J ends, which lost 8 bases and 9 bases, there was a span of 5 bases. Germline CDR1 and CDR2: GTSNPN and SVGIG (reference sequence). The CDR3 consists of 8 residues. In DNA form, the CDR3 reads TGTGCCCTGGGTGAGCAGTTCTTC. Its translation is CALGEQFF.

CDR3 sequence (DNA): TGTGCCAGCAGCTTCTCGGAGAACACTGAAGCTTTCTTT. Amino acid sequence: CASSFSENTEAFF. The V call is TRBV11-2, the J call TRBJ1-1; D remains unclear. The CDR3 spans 13 residues. V lost 3 bases and J 1 base, leaving 6 bases between the germline ends. CDR1 is SGHAT and CDR2 is FQNNGV in the germline V gene.